This T cell receptor beta chain was identified during a study of breast tumors, draining lymph nodes, adjacent tissues. Study-wide findings and caveats: Data fit most tumor T cells coming from lymph node, expanding in tumor.

Breast cancer patients provided tissue from their axillary draining lymph nodes. TCRdb re-called the multiplex PCR reads through MiXCR, storing one row per CDR3 protein. The table has about 200,000 distinct CDR3 sequences, under 40% seen once; the top ten hold over 3.5%. This clonotype was seen ten or more times. Its antigen is as yet unknown. The sample comprised axillary lymph node tissue. The TCR originated in a female donor with breast cancer. Some clones in this sample may be carry-over from other donors' samples.

DNA for the CDR3: TGTGCCACCAGCTCGGCTAGTCCTCGGTTGACAGATACGCAGTATTTT. Translating gives CATSSASPRLTDTQYF. The chain uses TRBV15 and TRBJ2-3; D gene unclear. V dropped 5 bases and J dropped 3 bases, with 18 bases sitting between them. The germline V gene encodes CDR1 LNHNV and CDR2 YYDKDF (reference sequence). The CDR3 loop spans 16 amino acids.